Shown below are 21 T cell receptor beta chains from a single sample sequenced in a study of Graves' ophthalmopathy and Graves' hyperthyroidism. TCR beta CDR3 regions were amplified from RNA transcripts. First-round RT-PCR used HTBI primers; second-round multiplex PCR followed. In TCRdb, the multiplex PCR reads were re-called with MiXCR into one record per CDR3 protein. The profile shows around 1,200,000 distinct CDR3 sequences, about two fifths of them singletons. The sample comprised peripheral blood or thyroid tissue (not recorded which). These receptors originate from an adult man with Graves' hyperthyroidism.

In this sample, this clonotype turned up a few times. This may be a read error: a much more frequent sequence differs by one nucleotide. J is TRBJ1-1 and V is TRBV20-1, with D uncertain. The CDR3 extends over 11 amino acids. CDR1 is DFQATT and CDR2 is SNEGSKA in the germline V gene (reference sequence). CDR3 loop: CRGDRNTEAFF. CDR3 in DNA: TGCAGGGGAGACCGGAACACTGAAGCTTTCTTT.

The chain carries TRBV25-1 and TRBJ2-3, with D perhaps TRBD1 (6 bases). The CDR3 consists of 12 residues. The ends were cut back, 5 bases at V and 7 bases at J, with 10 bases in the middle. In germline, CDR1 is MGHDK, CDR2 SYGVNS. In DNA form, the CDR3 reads TGTGCCAGCAGTTCCAGGGGACATACGCAGTATTTT. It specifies CASSSRGHTQYF.

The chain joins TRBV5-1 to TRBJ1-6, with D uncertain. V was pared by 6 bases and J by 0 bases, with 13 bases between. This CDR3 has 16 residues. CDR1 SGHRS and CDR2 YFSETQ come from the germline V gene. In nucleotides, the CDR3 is TGCGCCAGCAAGTCGGGGTCCCCCTCCTATAATTCACCCCTCCACTTT. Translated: CASKSGSPSYNSPLHF.

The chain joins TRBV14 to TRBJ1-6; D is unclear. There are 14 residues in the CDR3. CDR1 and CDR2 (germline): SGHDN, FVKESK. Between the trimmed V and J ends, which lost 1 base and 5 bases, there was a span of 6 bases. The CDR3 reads CASSQVRDNSPLHF. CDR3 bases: TGTGCCAGCAGCCAAGTACGGGATAATTCACCCCTCCACTTT.

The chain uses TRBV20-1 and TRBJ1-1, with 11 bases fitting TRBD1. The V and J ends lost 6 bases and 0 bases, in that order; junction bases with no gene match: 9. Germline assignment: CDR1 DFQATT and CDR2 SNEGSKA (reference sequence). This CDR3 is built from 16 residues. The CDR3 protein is CSAPRRDRGVNTEAFF. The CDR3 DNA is TGCAGTGCCCCCAGGAGGGACAGGGGGGTGAACACTGAAGCTTTCTTT.

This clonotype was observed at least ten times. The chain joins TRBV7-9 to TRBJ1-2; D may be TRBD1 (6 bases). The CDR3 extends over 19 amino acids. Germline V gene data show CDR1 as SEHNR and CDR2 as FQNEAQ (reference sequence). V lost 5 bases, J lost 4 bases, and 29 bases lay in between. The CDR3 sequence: CASSPGVARPGESLYGYTF. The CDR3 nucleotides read TGTGCCAGCAGCCCAGGGGTGGCCAGGCCTGGGGAAAGCCTCTATGGCTACACCTTC.

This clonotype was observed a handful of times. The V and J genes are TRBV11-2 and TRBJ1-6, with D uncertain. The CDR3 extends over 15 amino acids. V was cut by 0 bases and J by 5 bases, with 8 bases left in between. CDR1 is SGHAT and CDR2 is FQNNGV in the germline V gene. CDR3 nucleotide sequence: TGTGCCAGCAGCTTAGAGGGCAGTAATAATTCACCCCTCCACTTT. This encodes CASSLEGSNNSPLHF.

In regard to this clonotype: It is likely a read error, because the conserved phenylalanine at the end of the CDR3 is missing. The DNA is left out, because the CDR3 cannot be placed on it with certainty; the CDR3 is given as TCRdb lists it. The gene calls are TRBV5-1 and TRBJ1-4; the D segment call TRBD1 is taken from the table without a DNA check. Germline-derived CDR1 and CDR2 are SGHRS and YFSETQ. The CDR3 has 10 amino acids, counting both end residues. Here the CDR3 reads CASSAGTTNY.

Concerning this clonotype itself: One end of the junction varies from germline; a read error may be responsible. Here the CDR3 reads CASRASVLTF. In nucleotides, the CDR3 is TGTGCCAGCAGAGCCAGCGTCCTGACTTTC. The chain joins TRBV7-3 to TRBJ2-6; D is unresolved. There are 10 residues in the CDR3. CDR1 and CDR2 from the germline V gene are SGHTA and FQGTGA.

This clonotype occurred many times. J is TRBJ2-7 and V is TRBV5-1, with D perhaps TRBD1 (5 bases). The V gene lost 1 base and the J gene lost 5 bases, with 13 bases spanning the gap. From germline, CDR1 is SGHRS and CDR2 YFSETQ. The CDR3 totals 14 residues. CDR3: CASSLRGGPNEQYF. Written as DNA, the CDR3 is TGCGCCAGCAGCTTGAGGGGTGGACCCAACGAGCAGTACTTC.

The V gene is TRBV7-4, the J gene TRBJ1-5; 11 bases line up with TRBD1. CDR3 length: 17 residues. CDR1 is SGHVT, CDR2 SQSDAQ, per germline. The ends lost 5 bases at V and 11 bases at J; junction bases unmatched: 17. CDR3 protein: CASSPEEGQGGVRTQHF. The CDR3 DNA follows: TGTGCCAGCAGCCCGGAGGAGGGACAGGGGGGGGTCCGGACCCAGCATTTT.

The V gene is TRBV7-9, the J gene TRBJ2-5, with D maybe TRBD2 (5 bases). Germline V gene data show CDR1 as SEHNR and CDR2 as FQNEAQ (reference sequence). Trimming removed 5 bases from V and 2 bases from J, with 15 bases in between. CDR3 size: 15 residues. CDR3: CASSASGGTQETQYF. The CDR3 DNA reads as TGTGCCAGCAGCGCCTCAGGAGGCACTCAAGAGACCCAGTACTTC.

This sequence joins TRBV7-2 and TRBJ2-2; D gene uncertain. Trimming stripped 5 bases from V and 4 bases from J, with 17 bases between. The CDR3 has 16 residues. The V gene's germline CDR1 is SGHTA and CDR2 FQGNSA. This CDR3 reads CASSPQPGLGTGELFF. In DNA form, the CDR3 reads TGTGCCAGCAGCCCTCAGCCCGGGTTGGGCACCGGGGAGCTGTTTTTT.

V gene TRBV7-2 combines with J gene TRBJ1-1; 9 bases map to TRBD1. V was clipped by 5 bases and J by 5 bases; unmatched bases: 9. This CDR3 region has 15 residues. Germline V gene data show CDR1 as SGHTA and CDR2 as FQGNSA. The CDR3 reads CASSQGGQGGTEAFF. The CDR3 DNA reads TGTGCCAGCAGCCAGGGGGGACAGGGAGGTACTGAAGCTTTCTTT.

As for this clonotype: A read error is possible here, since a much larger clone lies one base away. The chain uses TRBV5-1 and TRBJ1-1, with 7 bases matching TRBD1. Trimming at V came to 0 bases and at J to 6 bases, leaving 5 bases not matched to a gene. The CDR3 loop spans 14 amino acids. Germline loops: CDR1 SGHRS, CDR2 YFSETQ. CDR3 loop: CASSLGGRGAEAFF. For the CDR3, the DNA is TGCGCCAGCAGCTTGGGCGGCAGGGGGGCTGAAGCTTTCTTT.

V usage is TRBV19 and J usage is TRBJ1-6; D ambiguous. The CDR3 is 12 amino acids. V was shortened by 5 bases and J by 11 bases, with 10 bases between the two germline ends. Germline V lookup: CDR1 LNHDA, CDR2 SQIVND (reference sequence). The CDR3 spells CASSPGGAPLHF. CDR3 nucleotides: TGTGCCAGTAGTCCCGGAGGCGCACCCCTCCACTTT.

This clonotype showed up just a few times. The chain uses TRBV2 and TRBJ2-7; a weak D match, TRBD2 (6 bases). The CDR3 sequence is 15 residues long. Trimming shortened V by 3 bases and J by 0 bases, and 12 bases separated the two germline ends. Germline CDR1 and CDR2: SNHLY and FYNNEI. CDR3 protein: CASSDWAGSSYEQYF. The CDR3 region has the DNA TGTGCCAGCAGTGATTGGGCGGGAAGCTCCTACGAGCAGTACTTC.

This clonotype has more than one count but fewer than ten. The CDR3 region has the DNA TGTGCCAGCAGTTACATGGGGCTTAAGAACACTGAAGCTTTCTTT. Protein sequence: CASSYMGLKNTEAFF. This chain links TRBV6-5 with TRBJ1-1, with D tentatively TRBD1 (5 bases). This CDR3 is built from 15 residues. V lost 2 bases to trimming and J lost 1 base, with 11 bases between them. Germline V lookup: CDR1 MNHEY, CDR2 SVGAGI.

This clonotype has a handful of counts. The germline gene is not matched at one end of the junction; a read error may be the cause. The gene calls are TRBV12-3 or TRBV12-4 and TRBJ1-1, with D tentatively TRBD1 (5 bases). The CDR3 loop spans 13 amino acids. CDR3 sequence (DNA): TGTACCAGCAGTTTGGCAGGGAACACTGAGGCTTTCTTT. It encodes CTSSLAGNTEAFF.

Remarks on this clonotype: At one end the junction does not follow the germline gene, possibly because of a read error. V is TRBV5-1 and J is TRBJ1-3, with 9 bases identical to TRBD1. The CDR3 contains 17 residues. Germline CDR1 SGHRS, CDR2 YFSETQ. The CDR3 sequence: CAGSSSPGTGSGNTIYF. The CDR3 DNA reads TGCGCCGGCAGCTCGAGCCCCGGGACAGGGTCTGGAAACACCATATATTTT.

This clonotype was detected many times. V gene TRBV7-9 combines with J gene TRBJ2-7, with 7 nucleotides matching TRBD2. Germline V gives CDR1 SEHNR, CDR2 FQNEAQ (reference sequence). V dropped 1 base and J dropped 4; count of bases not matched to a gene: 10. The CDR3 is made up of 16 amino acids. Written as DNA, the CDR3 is TGTGCCAGCAGCTTAGTTGGGAGGGAGGGCCAGTACGAGCAGTACTTC. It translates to CASSLVGREGQYEQYF.